These 12 T cell receptor beta chains share one sample of origin, sequenced in a study of a mutant IDH1 vaccine in newly diagnosed glioma. Produced via immunoSEQ multiplex PCR; TCRdb's table is partial and in-frame only. Of about 60,000 clones listed, approximately 80% were seen once; the top ten hold approximately 4.1%. Their antigen targets remain unknown. Time point noted: week 35, safety follow-up. Vaccination used 300 ug of mutant IDH1 20-mer peptide per dose, with topical imiquimod. Sample: PBMCs, taken from a glioma patient whose treatment included an IDH1 peptide vaccine. These receptor sequences come from a man aged 30 to 39 with glioma.

Regarding this clone: At one of its ends the junction is not consistent with the germline gene, which may arise from a read error. This chain connects TRBV5-1 to TRBJ2-1; 10 bases are shared with TRBD2. Germline V gene lookup returns CDR1 SGHRS and CDR2 YFSETQ. The CDR3 has 12 amino acids. The CDR3 spells CASSFSGGPRLF. The DNA of the CDR3 is TGCGCCAGCAGCTTTAGCGGGGGGCCCCGTCTCTTC.

V is TRBV10-1 and J is TRBJ2-7, with 9 bases aligning to TRBD1. Unmatched junction bases numbered 6, after V lost 6 bases and J lost 3 bases. This CDR3 has 14 amino acids. Germline values: CDR1 WNHNN, CDR2 SYGVQD (reference sequence). The CDR3 DNA reads TGCGCCAGCAGCCCCGGGACAGGGTTCTACGAGCAGTACTTC. It translates to CASSPGTGFYEQYF.

The chain uses TRBV5-6 and TRBJ2-2, with 9 bases identical to TRBD1. CDR3 size: 16 residues. Trimming cost V 5 bases and J 5 bases; bases outside gene matches: 10. Germline V gives CDR1 SGHDT, CDR2 YYEEEE. The CDR3 reads CASSLKQGARTGELFF. The DNA for the CDR3 is TGTGCCAGCAGTTTAAAACAGGGGGCGCGAACCGGGGAGCTGTTTTTT.

The chain carries TRBV7-8 and TRBJ1-1, with D possibly TRBD1 on 5 matching bases. The CDR3 runs to 16 residues. Germline V CDR1 and CDR2: SGHVS, FQNEAQ. V gave up 5 bases and J gave up 0 bases, with 16 bases separating them. CDR3 region: CASSDTPGVLNTEAFF. CDR3 DNA: TGTGCCAGCAGCGACACCCCGGGGGTTTTGAACACTGAAGCTTTCTTT.

This clone appeared a few times. The V and J genes are TRBV11-2 and TRBJ1-1; maybe TRBD1 (6 bases). The CDR3 sequence is 15 residues long. V was shortened by 6 bases and J by 4 bases, with 18 bases between the two germline ends. CDR1 is SGHAT and CDR2 is FQNNGV in the germline V gene. Here the CDR3 DNA reads TGTGCCAGCAGTACCCTACAGGGTTCGGGCACTGAAGCTTTCTTT. Its protein is CASSTLQGSGTEAFF.

The chain has TRBV14 and TRBJ1-4; D perhaps matches TRBD1 (6 bases). Looked up from germline, CDR1 is SGHDN and CDR2 is FVKESK. This CDR3 comprises 17 residues. Trimming left V 6 bases short and J 0 bases short, with 17 bases between. This CDR3 reads CASSPGQGRPTNEKLFF. CDR3 coding DNA: TGTGCCAGCAGTCCAGGCCAGGGGCGCCCAACTAATGAAAAACTGTTTTTT. Together with reference TRBV14 and TRBJ1-4, the CDR3 gives the full variable domain: EAGVTQFPSHSVIEKGQTVTLRCDPISGHDNLYWYRRVMGKEIKFLLHFVKESKQDESGMPNNRFLAERTGGTYSTLKVQPAELEDSGVYFCASSPGQGRPTNEKLFFGSGTQLSVL.

This clone came up once. The rearrangement links TRBV21-1 to TRBJ2-5. TRBV21-1 is termed a pseudogene. The CDR3 loop spans 15 amino acids. CDR3 sequence (DNA): TGTGCCAGCAGCAAATCGAAGGATTTCCAAGAGACCCAGTACTTC. Translating it yields CASSKSKDFQETQYF.

This chain uses TRBV6-6 with TRBJ1-1; no clear D. The CDR3 is made up of 14 amino acids. Germline V CDR1 and CDR2: MNHNY, SVGAGI (reference sequence). V shed 7 bases and J shed 4 bases, with 16 bases lying between them. The CDR3 here is CASTLGSSSTEAFF. DNA for the CDR3: TGTGCCAGCACCTTAGGGTCCAGTAGCACTGAAGCTTTCTTT.

This clone has a single count. V gene TRBV27 combines with J gene TRBJ2-5; weak D call: TRBD2 (5 bases). The germline V gene has CDR1 MNHEY and CDR2 SMNVEV (reference sequence). With 5 bases removed from V and 4 bases from J, the gap between germline ends came to 14 bases. CDR3 length equals 14 residues. CDR3: CASSPLFEGETQYF. The CDR3 DNA is TGTGCCAGCAGTCCACTATTCGAGGGAGAGACCCAGTACTTC.

To note about this clone: This sample also contains other DNA sequences that code for the same CDR3. The chain employs TRBV5-5 and TRBJ1-1; 7 bases are a match to TRBD1. This CDR3 contains 13 residues. Germline CDR1 is SGHKS and CDR2 is YYEKEE (reference sequence). Unmatched junction bases numbered 2, after V lost 4 bases and J lost 2 bases. The DNA of the CDR3 is TGTGCCAGCAGCCGACAGGGAAACACTGAAGCTTTCTTT. Protein sequence: CASSRQGNTEAFF.

This chain connects TRBV7-2 to TRBJ1-3, with D unresolved. This CDR3 is 17 amino acids long. V lost 5 bases and J lost 0, with 17 bases in between. Germline V gives CDR1 SGHTA, CDR2 FQGNSA. CDR3 sequence reads: CASSPLSGRPSGNTIYF. DNA of the CDR3: TGTGCCAGCAGCCCGCTATCGGGTCGCCCCTCTGGAAACACCATATATTTT.

CDR3 in DNA: TGTGCCAGCAGCCCGAACAGGGGCCTAACTTCGGGAAACACCATATATTTT. Amino acid sequence: CASSPNRGLTSGNTIYF. V and J are TRBV13 and TRBJ1-3, with 7 bases identical to TRBD1. Germline assignment: CDR1 PRHDT and CDR2 FYEKMQ (reference sequence). The CDR3 covers 17 residues. The V gene end was trimmed by 5 bases and the J gene end by 4 bases; junction bases not matched to a gene: 14.